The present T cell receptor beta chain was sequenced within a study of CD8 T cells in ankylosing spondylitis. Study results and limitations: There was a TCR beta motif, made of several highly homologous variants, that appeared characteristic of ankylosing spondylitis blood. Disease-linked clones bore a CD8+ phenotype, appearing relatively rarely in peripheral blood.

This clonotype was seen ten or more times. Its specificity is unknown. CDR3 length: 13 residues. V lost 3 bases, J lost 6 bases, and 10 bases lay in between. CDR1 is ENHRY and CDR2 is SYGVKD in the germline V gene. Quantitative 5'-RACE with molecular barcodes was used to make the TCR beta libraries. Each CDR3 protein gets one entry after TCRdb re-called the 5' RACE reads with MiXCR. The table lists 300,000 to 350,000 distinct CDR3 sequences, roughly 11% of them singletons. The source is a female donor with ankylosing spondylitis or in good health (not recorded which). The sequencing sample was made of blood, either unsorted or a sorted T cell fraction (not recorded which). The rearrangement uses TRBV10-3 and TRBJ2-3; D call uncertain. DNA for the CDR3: TGTGCCATCAGTGAACAGTACCCTGATACGCAGTATTTT. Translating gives CAISEQYPDTQYF.